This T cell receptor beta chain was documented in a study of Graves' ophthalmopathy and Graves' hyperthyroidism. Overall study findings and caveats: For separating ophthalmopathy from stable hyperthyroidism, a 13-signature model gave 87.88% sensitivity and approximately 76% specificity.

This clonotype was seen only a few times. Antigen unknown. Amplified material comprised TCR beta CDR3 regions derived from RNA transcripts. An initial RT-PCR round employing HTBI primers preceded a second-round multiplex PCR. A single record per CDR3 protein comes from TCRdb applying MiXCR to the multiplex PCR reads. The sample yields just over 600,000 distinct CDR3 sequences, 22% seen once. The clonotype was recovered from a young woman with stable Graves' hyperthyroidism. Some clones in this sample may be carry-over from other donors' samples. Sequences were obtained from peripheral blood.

CDR3 residues: CSASTAAGEQYF. For the CDR3, the DNA is TGCAGTGCTAGCACGGCCGCCGGGGAGCAGTACTTC. The gene calls are TRBV20-1 and TRBJ2-7; D remains unclear. The germline V gene has CDR1 DFQATT and CDR2 SNEGSKA (reference sequence). There are 12 residues in the CDR3. V was cut by 3 bases and J by 7 bases, with 13 bases left in between.